This T cell receptor beta chain was recorded in a study of blood T cell repertoires in COVID-19. Using immunoSEQ multiplex PCR, the repertoire was profiled, and TCRdb retains in-frame clones only, with some absent. The table records 45,000 to 50,000 clones, about nine tenths of them present only once. Germline V lookup: CDR1 MDHEN, CDR2 SYDVKM. The CDR3 contains 11 residues. V dropped 6 bases and J dropped 12 bases, with 14 bases sitting between them. Sample: peripheral blood. The chain links TRBV28 to TRBJ1-1; D is unclear. This receptor was identified in a woman of 80 years or more with COVID-19, enrolled during active disease. This chain's CDR3 is CASSSPTTTFF. The CDR3 DNA sequence: TGTGCCAGCAGCTCCCCCACTACAACTTTCTTT.